The 29 T cell receptor beta chains given below trace back to one sample, sequenced in a study of human CD8 memory T cell subsets. TCR beta was sequenced from UMI-tagged 5' RACE libraries. TCRdb processed the 5' RACE reads again and assigns one entry to each CDR3 protein, with no DNA. The listing contains under 13,000 distinct CDR3 sequences. Input material: CD8+ T cells from PBMCs. All receptors come from a human donor in good health.

This chain links TRBV12-3 or TRBV12-4 with TRBJ1-1. This CDR3 is 13 amino acids long. CDR3 loop: CASSLTLNTEAFF.

The CDR3 sequence is CASSFKVSYEQYF. The gene calls are TRBV5-6 and TRBJ2-7. The CDR3 runs to 13 residues. The germline V gene has CDR1 SGHDT and CDR2 YYEEEE. Full variable domain (remainder filled in from reference TRBV5-6 and TRBJ2-7): DAGVTQSPTHLIKTRGQQVTLRCSPKSGHDTVSWYQQALGQGPQFIFQYYEEEERQRGNFPDRFSGHQFPNYSSELNVNALLLGDSALYLCASSFKVSYEQYFGPGTRLTVT.

This clonotype is identified as medium-sized from frequency. This chain connects TRBV6-5 to TRBJ2-7. CDR1 is MNHEY and CDR2 is SVGAGI in the germline V gene. This CDR3 comprises 13 residues. CDR3 sequence reads: CASSYRAAYEQYF.

Considering frequency, this clonotype is medium-sized. The chain combines TRBV10-1 with TRBJ2-7; the D gene TCRdb calls, TRBD1, cannot be checked with no DNA. The CDR3 has 13 amino acids. Germline CDR1 WNHNN, CDR2 SYGVQD (reference sequence). The CDR3: CASRWDREDEQYF.

V usage is TRBV4-1 and J usage is TRBJ1-5. Germline CDR1 MGHRA, CDR2 YSYEKL. The CDR3 contains 13 residues. CDR3 sequence reads: CASSQALWQPQHF.

The chain links TRBV4-1 to TRBJ2-1. Germline V gives CDR1 MGHRA, CDR2 YSYEKL. This CDR3 is built from 15 residues. CDR3 residues: CASSQDLTPNNEQFF.

The genes are TRBV14 and TRBJ2-1. Germline values: CDR1 SGHDN, CDR2 FVKESK. The CDR3 spans 12 residues. CDR3 sequence reads: CASSQHYNEQFF.

CDR3 sequence reads: CSGRLPGQDYNEQFF. The rearrangement links TRBV20-1 to TRBJ2-1; the TCRdb call, TRBD1, lacks DNA for checking. CDR1 DFQATT and CDR2 SNEGSKA come from the germline V gene (reference sequence). The CDR3 has 15 residues.

The chain recombines TRBV28 with TRBJ2-1; no DNA is available, so the TRBD2 call from TCRdb remains unchecked. Germline V gene sequence: CDR1 MDHEN, CDR2 SYDVKM. This CDR3 contains 22 residues. The CDR3 protein is CASSFDGVGDLKTSGSYNEQFF.

J is TRBJ2-7 and V is TRBV28; TCRdb gives TRBD2 as the D gene, but with no DNA this cannot be confirmed. Germline CDR1 MDHEN, CDR2 SYDVKM. The CDR3 loop spans 19 amino acids. This CDR3 is CASSFLQGISETAGPEQYF.

This chain uses TRBV29-1 with TRBJ2-3; TCRdb's D gene call, TRBD2, goes unchecked for lack of DNA. Germline V lookup: CDR1 SQVTM, CDR2 ANQGSEA. The CDR3 runs 17 residues. CDR3 in amino acids: CSVENASGSSSTDTQYF.

This chain connects TRBV30 to TRBJ2-1. This CDR3 spans 13 amino acids. The germline CDR1 and CDR2 sequences are GTSNPN and SVGIG (reference sequence). CDR3: CAWSVGGYNEQFF.

The chain combines TRBV6-5 with TRBJ1-6; TCRdb's assignment of TRBD1 cannot be checked, as there is no DNA. Per germline, CDR1 MNHEY and CDR2 SVGAGI. The CDR3 is made up of 16 amino acids. The CDR3: CASSYSPPGAGSPLHF.

In terms of frequency, this clonotype is medium-sized. The gene calls are TRBV27 and TRBJ1-5; the TCRdb call, TRBD1, lacks DNA for checking. Germline CDR1 reads MNHEY; CDR2 reads SMNVEV (reference sequence). The CDR3 covers 14 residues. The CDR3 region is CASRTGSPNQPQHF.

The chain combines TRBV13 with TRBJ1-3. The CDR3 extends over 14 amino acids. Germline loops: CDR1 PRHDT, CDR2 FYEKMQ (reference sequence). The CDR3: CASSLGQTGNTIYF.

The chain uses TRBV5-1 and TRBJ2-5; TCRdb names TRBD2, which stays unverified in the absence of DNA. The CDR3 consists of 16 residues. Germline values: CDR1 SGHRS, CDR2 YFSETQ. CDR3 loop: CASSLLASGSYETQYF.

J is TRBJ2-1 and V is TRBV20-1. Looked up from germline, CDR1 is DFQATT and CDR2 is SNEGSKA (reference sequence). CDR3 length: 14 amino acids. The CDR3 sequence is CSARSAERYNEQFF.

The rearrangement uses TRBV5-1 and TRBJ2-1; the TCRdb call, TRBD2, lacks DNA for checking. This CDR3 is built from 15 residues. Germline assignment: CDR1 SGHRS and CDR2 YFSETQ. The CDR3 loop is CASSLTPDQYNEQFF.

By frequency, this clonotype is medium-sized (0.01 to 0.1%). The chain is built from TRBV20-1 and TRBJ2-1; the D call of TRBD2 rests on TCRdb alone, since no DNA is present to check it. The CDR3 spans 15 residues. CDR1 DFQATT and CDR2 SNEGSKA come from the germline V gene (reference sequence). CDR3 loop: CSAREAGVYLNEQFF.

The rearrangement links TRBV7-9 to TRBJ2-7; the D call from TCRdb, TRBD1, cannot be confirmed without DNA. The V gene's germline CDR1 is SEHNR and CDR2 FQNEAQ (reference sequence). CDR3 size: 11 residues. The CDR3 protein is CASSSRHEQYF. Using reference TRBV7-9 and TRBJ2-7 for the parts outside the CDR3, the full variable domain is DTGVSQNPRHKITKRGQNVTFRCDPISEHNRLYWYRQTLGQGPEFLTYFQNEAQLEKSRLLSDRFSAERPKGSFSTLEIQRTEQGDSAMYLCASSSRHEQYFGPGTRLTVT.

V gene TRBV28 combines with J gene TRBJ2-3; TCRdb lists TRBD2, though no DNA is available to test this call. This CDR3 is 17 amino acids long. CDR1 and CDR2 from the germline V gene are MDHEN and SYDVKM. The chain's CDR3 is CASSPILAGGPTDTQYF.

The rearrangement uses TRBV24-1 and TRBJ2-1; TCRdb proposes TRBD1, but this gene call is untestable without DNA. This CDR3 has 15 residues. Germline CDR1 reads KGHDR; CDR2 reads SFDVKD. Here the CDR3 reads CATSDPSSTGVEQFF.

The V and J genes are TRBV3-1 and TRBJ2-1; absent DNA, TCRdb's TRBD2 call cannot be checked. Germline values: CDR1 LGHDT, CDR2 YNNKEL (reference sequence). The CDR3 length is 16 residues. This CDR3 reads CASSQDFLAGYNEQFF.

The chain combines TRBV4-2 with TRBJ2-2. CDR3 length: 12 amino acids. The germline CDR1 and CDR2 sequences are LGHNA and YNFKEQ. The CDR3 sequence is CASSQDSGELFF.

V and J are TRBV7-9 and TRBJ2-1; TCRdb designates TRBD1, a call that cannot be tested without DNA. This CDR3 spans 16 amino acids. CDR1 is SEHNR, CDR2 FQNEAQ, per germline (reference sequence). The chain's CDR3 is CASSPLEGGAYNEQFF.

J is TRBJ2-3 and V is TRBV11-2; TCRdb selects TRBD2, and the lack of DNA leaves this call unchecked. Germline V gene lookup returns CDR1 SGHAT and CDR2 FQNNGV. This CDR3 spans 15 amino acids. The CDR3: CASSRLAGGKDTQYF. The full variable domain, rest sourced from reference TRBV11-2 and TRBJ2-3, is EAGVAQSPRYKIIEKRQSVAFWCNPISGHATLYWYQQILGQGPKLLIQFQNNGVVDDSQLPKDRFSAERLKGVDSTLKIQPAKLEDSAVYLCASSRLAGGKDTQYFGPGTRLTVL.

The chain joins TRBV6-5 to TRBJ2-5; the TRBD1 assignment by TCRdb is unverifiable without DNA. This CDR3 comprises 13 residues. The germline CDR1 and CDR2 sequences are MNHEY and SVGAGI. CDR3 region: CASSSDIQETQYF.

Considering frequency, this clonotype is large. The rearrangement uses TRBV14 and TRBJ2-3; there is no DNA to check the TCRdb D call of TRBD1. Germline values: CDR1 SGHDN, CDR2 FVKESK. This CDR3 contains 16 residues. CDR3 residues: CASSQEGTGESDTQYF.

J is TRBJ2-3 and V is TRBV3-1; absent DNA, TCRdb's TRBD2 call cannot be checked. The CDR3 length is 18 residues. In germline, CDR1 is LGHDT, CDR2 YNNKEL (reference sequence). CDR3 sequence reads: CASSHRLAGGPSTDTQYF.